There are many counts of the clone carrying this T cell receptor (beta chain). Its antigen is undetermined. The CDR3 has 13 residues. From germline, CDR1 is SGHAT and CDR2 FQNNGV. V dropped 5 bases and J dropped 0 bases, with 7 bases sitting between them. Each CDR3 protein gets one entry after TCRdb re-called the 5' RACE reads with MiXCR. Counted here are more than 55,000 distinct CDR3 sequences, around 13% occurring once; the ten biggest clones make up roughly 4.5%. The sample originates from a study of early T cells in non-severe SARS-CoV-2 infection. Regarding the study as a whole: Matching results from VDJdb favored anti-spike CD8 responses, leaving private and CD4 specificities undetected.

The sequencing input was whole blood. The sequence came from an adult who was a healthcare worker with PCR-confirmed SARS-CoV-2 infection or an uninfected control (not recorded which). This sequence joins TRBV11-2 and TRBJ1-1; D unclear. The CDR3 DNA follows: TGTGCCAGCAGCCCTATTATGAACACTGAAGCTTTCTTT. Translating it yields CASSPIMNTEAFF.